This TCR beta chain is from a study of blood T cell repertoires in COVID-19. Background on the study: The United States, Italy and Spain provided the acute and convalescent COVID-19 samples.

V lost 3 bases and J 5 bases, leaving 10 bases between the germline ends. The CDR3 contains 13 residues. Produced via immunoSEQ multiplex PCR; TCRdb's table is partial and in-frame only. Among some 64,000 clones listed, 65% to 80% were seen once. The receptor comes from an elderly woman with active or convalescent COVID-19. The sequenced sample was peripheral blood. The chain links TRBV12-3 or TRBV12-4 to TRBJ1-2; perhaps TRBD1 as D (5 bases). The CDR3 is CASSLVQVYGYTF. For the CDR3, the DNA is TGTGCCAGCAGTTTGGTACAGGTATATGGCTACACCTTC.